This entry features one T cell receptor (beta chain) sequence. What it binds is not known. The table came from immunoSEQ multiplex PCR; TCRdb's copy has only in-frame clones and leaves some out. Of millions of clones listed, approximately 95% are singletons. The sample is drawn from a study of shared clonotypes between healthy human individuals. Overall study: CD4 naive and memory got three plates each, CD8 naive two, CD8 memory one.

Naive CD4+ cells were CD45RA-selected; the remaining cells were memory. Study-level results: Larger richness was generally estimated for naive than memory subsets.

Germline V gives CDR1 SGHTA, CDR2 FQGNSA. The V segment lost 5 bases and the J segment 2 bases; nucleotides outside the gene matches: 12. The CDR3 is 17 residues long. The clonotype comes from a man between 18 and 29 years old in good health. Some clones in this sample may be carry-over from other donors' samples. The chain is built from TRBV7-2 and TRBJ1-1; 9 nucleotides align to TRBD1. Material for sequencing was naive CD4+ T cells from PBMCs. The subset: CD45RA+ positively selected. CDR3 protein: CASSPGQGRSGNTEAFF. For the CDR3, the DNA is TGTGCCAGCAGCCCGGGACAGGGTCGTTCGGGCAACACTGAAGCTTTCTTT. Together with reference TRBV7-2 and TRBJ1-1, the CDR3 gives the full variable domain: GAGVSQSPSNKVTEKGKDVELRCDPISGHTALYWYRQSLGQGLEFLIYFQGNSAPDKSGLPSDRFSAERTGGSVSTLTIQRTQQEDSAVYLCASSPGQGRSGNTEAFFGQGTRLTVV.